The 6 T cell receptor beta chains below were found in one sample sequenced in a study of cytomegalovirus exposure and HLA in healthy donors. The PCR contained 60 Vbeta and 13 Jbeta primers. Assay used: immunoSEQ multiplex PCR; TCRdb lists only in-frame clones, some missing. The sample consists of about 190,000 clones, 87% of them appearing once. The specimen was PBMCs. These receptors originate from a man younger than 45 in good health and CMV-seronegative.

This CDR3 is CASSSQGAGANEQYF. In nucleotides, the CDR3 is TGTGCCAGCAGCTCTCAGGGGGCGGGTGCCAACGAGCAGTACTTC. This chain uses TRBV7-2 with TRBJ2-7; 8 bases match TRBD1. V lost 4 bases to trimming and J lost 5 bases; unmatched junction nucleotides: 10. CDR3 size: 15 residues. Germline V gene lookup returns CDR1 SGHTA and CDR2 FQGNSA.

This chain connects TRBV27 to TRBJ1-2; 7 bases agree with TRBD1. V gave up 10 bases and J gave up 4 bases; unmatched junction bases: 6. Germline V gene data show CDR1 as MNHEY and CDR2 as SMNVEV (reference sequence). CDR3 length: 12 residues. For the CDR3, the DNA is TGTGCCACAAGGACAGGCAGCTATGGCTACACCTTC. Residues: CATRTGSYGYTF.

The chain uses TRBV6-1 and TRBJ1-2, with D maybe TRBD1 (5 bases). V dropped 1 base and J dropped 5 bases, with 8 bases sitting between them. There are 13 residues in the CDR3. Germline V lookup: CDR1 MNHNS, CDR2 SASEGT. The CDR3 DNA follows: TGTGCCAGCAGTGAAGGTTCAGGGTATGGCTACACCTTC. Protein sequence: CASSEGSGYGYTF.

The genes are TRBV4-1 and TRBJ2-1, with a possible D match to TRBD1 (6 bases). Per germline, CDR1 MGHRA and CDR2 YSYEKL. There are 16 residues in the CDR3. Deletions cut 0 bases from V and 2 bases from J, with 11 bases between. The CDR3 nucleotides are TGCGCCAGCAGCCAAGATAAGGGACACCCCTACAATGAGCAGTTCTTC. Amino acids: CASSQDKGHPYNEQFF.

In this sample, this clone turned up once. The chain recombines TRBV11-2 with TRBJ2-5; no definite D call. The end of the DNA is better explained by TRBJ2-7, so the J call may be wrong. Looked up from germline, CDR1 is SGHAT and CDR2 is FQNNGV. The CDR3 consists of 10 residues. The DNA for the CDR3 is TGTGCCAGCAGCTTAGACGAGCAGTACTTC. This translates into CASSLDEQYF.

This clone was detected once. This sequence joins TRBV19 and TRBJ2-1; perhaps TRBD2 as D (6 bases). This CDR3 region has 15 residues. With 6 bases removed from V and 0 bases from J, the gap between germline ends came to 12 bases. Germline loops: CDR1 LNHDA, CDR2 SQIVND (reference sequence). CDR3 bases: TGTGCCAGTAGCCCAGACGGGAGCTCCTACAATGAGCAGTTCTTC. It codes for CASSPDGSSYNEQFF.